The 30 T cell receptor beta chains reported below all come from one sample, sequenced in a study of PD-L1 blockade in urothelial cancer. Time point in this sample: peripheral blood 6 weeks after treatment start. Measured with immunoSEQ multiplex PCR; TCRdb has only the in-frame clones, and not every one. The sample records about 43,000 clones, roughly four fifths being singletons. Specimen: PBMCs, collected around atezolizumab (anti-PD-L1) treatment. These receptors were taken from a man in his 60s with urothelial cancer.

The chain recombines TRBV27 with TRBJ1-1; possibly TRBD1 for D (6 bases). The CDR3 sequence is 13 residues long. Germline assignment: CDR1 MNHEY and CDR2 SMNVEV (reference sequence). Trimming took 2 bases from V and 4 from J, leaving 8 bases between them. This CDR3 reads CASSLSRGTEAFF. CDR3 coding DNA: TGTGCCAGCAGTTTAAGCAGGGGCACTGAAGCTTTCTTT.

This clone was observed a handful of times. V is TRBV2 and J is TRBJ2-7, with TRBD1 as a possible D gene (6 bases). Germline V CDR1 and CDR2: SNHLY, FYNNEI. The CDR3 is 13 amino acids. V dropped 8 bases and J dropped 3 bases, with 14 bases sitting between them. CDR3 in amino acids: CASETQGGYEQYF. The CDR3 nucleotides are TGTGCCAGCGAGACCCAAGGGGGCTACGAGCAGTACTTC.

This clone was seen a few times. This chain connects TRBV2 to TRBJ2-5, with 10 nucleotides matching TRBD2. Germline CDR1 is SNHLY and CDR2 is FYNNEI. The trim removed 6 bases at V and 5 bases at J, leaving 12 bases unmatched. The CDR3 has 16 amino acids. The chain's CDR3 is CASRLSGGEGWETQYF. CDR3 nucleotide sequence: TGTGCCAGCAGGTTAAGCGGGGGGGAAGGTTGGGAGACCCAGTACTTC.

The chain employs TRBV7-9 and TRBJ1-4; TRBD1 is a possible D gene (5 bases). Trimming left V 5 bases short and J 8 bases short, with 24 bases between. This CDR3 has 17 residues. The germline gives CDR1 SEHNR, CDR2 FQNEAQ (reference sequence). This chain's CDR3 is CASSRVGGGELGEKLFF. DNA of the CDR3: TGTGCCAGCAGCCGTGTTGGGGGGGGAGAGTTGGGCGAAAAACTGTTTTTT.

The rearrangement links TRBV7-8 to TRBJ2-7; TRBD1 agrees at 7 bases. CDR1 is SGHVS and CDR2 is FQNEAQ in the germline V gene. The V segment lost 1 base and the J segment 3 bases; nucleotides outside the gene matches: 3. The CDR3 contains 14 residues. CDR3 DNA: TGTGCCAGCAGCTTAGGGGACAGCCACTACGAGCAGTACTTC. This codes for CASSLGDSHYEQYF. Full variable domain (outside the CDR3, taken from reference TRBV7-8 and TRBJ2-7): GAGVSQSPRYKVAKRGQDVALRCDPISGHVSLFWYQQALGQGPEFLTYFQNEAQLDKSGLPSDRFFAERPEGSVSTLKIQRTQQEDSAVYLCASSLGDSHYEQYFGPGTRLTVT.

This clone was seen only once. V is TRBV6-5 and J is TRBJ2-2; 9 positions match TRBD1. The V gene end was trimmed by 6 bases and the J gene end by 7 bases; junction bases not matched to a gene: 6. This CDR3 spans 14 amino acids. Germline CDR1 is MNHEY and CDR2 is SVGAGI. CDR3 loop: CASSWTGALGELFF. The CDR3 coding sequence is TGTGCCAGCAGCTGGACAGGGGCGCTCGGGGAGCTGTTTTTT.

This CDR3 is CASSAGQGVVYEQYF. CDR3 in DNA: TGTGCCAGTAGTGCTGGGCAGGGGGTGGTCTACGAGCAGTACTTC. The chain has TRBV19 and TRBJ2-7; 7 nucleotides align to TRBD1. The CDR3 consists of 15 residues. The germline V gene has CDR1 LNHDA and CDR2 SQIVND (reference sequence). V trimming: 5 bases; J trimming: 3 bases; junction bases outside the gene matches: 10.

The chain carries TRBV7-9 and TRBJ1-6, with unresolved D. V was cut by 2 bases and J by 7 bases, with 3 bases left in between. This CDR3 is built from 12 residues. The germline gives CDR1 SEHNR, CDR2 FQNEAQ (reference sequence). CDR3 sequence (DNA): TGTGCCAGCAGCTTATCAAATTCACCCCTCCACTTT. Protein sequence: CASSLSNSPLHF.

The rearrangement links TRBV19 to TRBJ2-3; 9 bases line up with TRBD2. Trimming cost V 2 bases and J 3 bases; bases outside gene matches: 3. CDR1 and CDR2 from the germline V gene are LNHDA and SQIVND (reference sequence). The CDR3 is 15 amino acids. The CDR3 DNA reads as TGTGCCAGTAGTATAAGGCGGGGGGGGACAGATACGCAGTATTTT. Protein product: CASSIRRGGTDTQYF.

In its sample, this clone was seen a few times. CDR3 region: CASSSYPRGTNEKLFF. CDR3 coding DNA: TGTGCCAGCAGCTCCTACCCCCGAGGGACTAATGAAAAACTGTTTTTT. The chain uses TRBV7-2 and TRBJ1-4, with unresolved D. Per the germline V gene, CDR1 is SGHTA and CDR2 is FQGNSA. The ends were cut back, 4 bases at V and 2 bases at J, with 14 bases in the middle. The CDR3 totals 16 residues.

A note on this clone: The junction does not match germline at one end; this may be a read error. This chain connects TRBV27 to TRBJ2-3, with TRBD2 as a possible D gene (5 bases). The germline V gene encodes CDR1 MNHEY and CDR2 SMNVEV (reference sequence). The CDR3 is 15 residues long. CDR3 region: CASSSSLLVQDTQYF. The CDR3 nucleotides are TGTGCCAGCAGTTCCTCCCTACTAGTTCAAGATACACAGTATTTT.

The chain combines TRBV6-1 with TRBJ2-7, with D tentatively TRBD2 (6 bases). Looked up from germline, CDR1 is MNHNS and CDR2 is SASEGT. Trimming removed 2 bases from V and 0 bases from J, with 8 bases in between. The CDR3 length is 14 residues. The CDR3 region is CASSEIGSSYEQYF. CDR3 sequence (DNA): TGTGCCAGCAGTGAAATCGGGAGCTCCTACGAGCAGTACTTC.

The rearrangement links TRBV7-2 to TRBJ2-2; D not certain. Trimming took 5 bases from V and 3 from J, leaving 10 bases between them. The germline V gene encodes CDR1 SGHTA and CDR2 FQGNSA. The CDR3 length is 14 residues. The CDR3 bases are TGTGCCAGCAGCCCAACTCCTCACACCGGGGAGCTGTTTTTT. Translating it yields CASSPTPHTGELFF.

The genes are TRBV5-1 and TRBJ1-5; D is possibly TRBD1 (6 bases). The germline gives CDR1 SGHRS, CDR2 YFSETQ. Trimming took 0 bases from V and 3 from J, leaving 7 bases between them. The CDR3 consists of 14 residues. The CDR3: CASSLGGPNQPQHF. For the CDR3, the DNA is TGCGCCAGCAGCTTGGGGGGGCCCAATCAGCCCCAGCATTTT.

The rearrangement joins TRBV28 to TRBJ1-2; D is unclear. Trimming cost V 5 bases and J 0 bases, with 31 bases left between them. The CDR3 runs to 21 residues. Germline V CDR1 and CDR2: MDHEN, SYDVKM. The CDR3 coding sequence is TGTGCCAGCAGTCTGGGAGTTAGCAGGCCACCGTCCCGGAGAGCTAACTATGGCTACACCTTC. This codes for CASSLGVSRPPSRRANYGYTF.

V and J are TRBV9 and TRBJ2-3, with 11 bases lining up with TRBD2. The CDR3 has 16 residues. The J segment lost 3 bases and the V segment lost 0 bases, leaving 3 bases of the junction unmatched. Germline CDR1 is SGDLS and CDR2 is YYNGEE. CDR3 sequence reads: CASSVALAGGTDTQYF. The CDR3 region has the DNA TGTGCCAGCAGCGTAGCGCTAGCGGGGGGAACAGATACGCAGTATTTT.

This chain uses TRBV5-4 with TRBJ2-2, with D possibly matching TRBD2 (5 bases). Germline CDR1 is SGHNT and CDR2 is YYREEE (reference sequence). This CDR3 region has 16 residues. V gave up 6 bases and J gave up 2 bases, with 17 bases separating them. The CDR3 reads CASTPTEAINTGELFF. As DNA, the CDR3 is TGTGCCAGCACCCCGACGGAGGCAATTAACACCGGGGAGCTGTTTTTT.

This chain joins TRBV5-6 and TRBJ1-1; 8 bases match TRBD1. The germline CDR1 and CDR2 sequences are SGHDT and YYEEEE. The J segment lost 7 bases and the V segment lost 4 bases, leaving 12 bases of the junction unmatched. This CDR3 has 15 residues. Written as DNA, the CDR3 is TGTGCCAGCAGCACAGTCCGGACAGGGTTCAGTGAAGCTTTCTTT. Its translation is CASSTVRTGFSEAFF.

The CDR3 DNA is TGTGCCAGCAGCCCTACACAGGGACGCACTGAAGCTTTCTTT. Translated: CASSPTQGRTEAFF. V gene TRBV7-9 combines with J gene TRBJ1-1; D is perhaps TRBD1 (6 bases). The CDR3 sequence is 14 residues long. The ends were cut back, 5 bases at V and 4 bases at J, with 14 bases in the middle. Germline V gene data show CDR1 as SEHNR and CDR2 as FQNEAQ (reference sequence).

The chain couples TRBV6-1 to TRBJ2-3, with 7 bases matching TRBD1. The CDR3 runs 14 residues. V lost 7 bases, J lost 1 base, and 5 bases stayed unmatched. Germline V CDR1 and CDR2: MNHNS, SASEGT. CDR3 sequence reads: CASTDRVRTDTQYF. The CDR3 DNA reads TGTGCCAGCACCGACAGGGTCCGCACAGATACGCAGTATTTT.

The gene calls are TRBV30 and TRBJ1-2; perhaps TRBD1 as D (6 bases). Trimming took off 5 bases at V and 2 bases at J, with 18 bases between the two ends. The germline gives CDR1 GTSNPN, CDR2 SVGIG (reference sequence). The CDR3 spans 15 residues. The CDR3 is CAWSVRGGGNYGYTF. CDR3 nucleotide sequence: TGTGCCTGGTCGGTCCGCGGGGGCGGCAACTATGGCTACACCTTC.

Here the CDR3 reads CASTPFWDSEFSRETQYF. The CDR3 bases are TGTGCCAGCACCCCCTTTTGGGACAGCGAGTTCTCAAGGGAGACCCAGTACTTC. This chain links TRBV7-2 with TRBJ2-5; TRBD1 matches at 7 bases. After removal of 7 bases from V and 5 bases from J, the junction contained 22 bases not matched to a gene. Per the germline V gene, CDR1 is SGHTA and CDR2 is FQGNSA. There are 18 residues in the CDR3.

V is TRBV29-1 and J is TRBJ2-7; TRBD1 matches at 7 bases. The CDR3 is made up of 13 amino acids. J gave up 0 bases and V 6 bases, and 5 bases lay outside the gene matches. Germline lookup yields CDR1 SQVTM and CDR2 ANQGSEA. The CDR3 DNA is TGCAGCGTGGCGGACAGGCACTCCTACGAGCAGTACTTC. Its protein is CSVADRHSYEQYF.

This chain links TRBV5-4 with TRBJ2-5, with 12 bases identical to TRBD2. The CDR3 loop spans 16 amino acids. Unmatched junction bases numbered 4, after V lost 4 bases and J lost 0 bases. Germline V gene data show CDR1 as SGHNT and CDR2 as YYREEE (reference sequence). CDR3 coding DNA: TGTGCCAGCAGCCCCCGACTAGCGGGGGACCAAGAGACCCAGTACTTC. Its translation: CASSPRLAGDQETQYF.

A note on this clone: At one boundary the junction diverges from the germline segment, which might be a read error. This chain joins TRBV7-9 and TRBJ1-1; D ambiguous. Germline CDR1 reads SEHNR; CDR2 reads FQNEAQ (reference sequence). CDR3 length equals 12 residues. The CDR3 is CASSLENSEAFF. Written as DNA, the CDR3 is TGTGCCAGCAGCTTAGAGAACAGTGAAGCTTTCTTT. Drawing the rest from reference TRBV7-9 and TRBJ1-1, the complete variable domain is DTGVSQNPRHKITKRGQNVTFRCDPISEHNRLYWYRQTLGQGPEFLTYFQNEAQLEKSRLLSDRFSAERPKGSFSTLEIQRTEQGDSAMYLCASSLENSEAFFGQGTRLTVV.

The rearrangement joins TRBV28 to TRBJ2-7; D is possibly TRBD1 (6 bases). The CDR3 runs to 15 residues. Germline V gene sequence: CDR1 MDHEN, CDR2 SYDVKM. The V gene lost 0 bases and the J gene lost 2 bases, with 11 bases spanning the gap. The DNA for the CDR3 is TGTGCCAGCAGTTTATGGGAAACAGGGACCTACGAGCAGTACTTC. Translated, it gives CASSLWETGTYEQYF.

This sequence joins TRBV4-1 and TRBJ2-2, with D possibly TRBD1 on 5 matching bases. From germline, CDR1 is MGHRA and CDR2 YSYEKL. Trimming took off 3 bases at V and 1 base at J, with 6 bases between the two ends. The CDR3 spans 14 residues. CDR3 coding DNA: TGCGCCAGCAGCCACGGACAGAACACCGGGGAGCTGTTTTTT. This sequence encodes CASSHGQNTGELFF.

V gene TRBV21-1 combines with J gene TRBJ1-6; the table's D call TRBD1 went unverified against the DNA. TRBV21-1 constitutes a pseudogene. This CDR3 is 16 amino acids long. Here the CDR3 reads CASSKGTGVGNSPLHF. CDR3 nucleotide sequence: TGTGCCAGCAGCAAAGGGACAGGGGTTGGTAATTCACCCCTCCACTTT.

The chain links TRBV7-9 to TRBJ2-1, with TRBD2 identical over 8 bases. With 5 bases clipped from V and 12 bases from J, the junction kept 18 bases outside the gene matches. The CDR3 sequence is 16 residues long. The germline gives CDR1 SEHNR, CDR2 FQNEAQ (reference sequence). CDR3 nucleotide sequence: TGTGCCAGCAGCCCTCGGGGGGGTCGGGCCGCTTCGGGGCAGTTCTTC. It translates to CASSPRGGRAASGQFF.

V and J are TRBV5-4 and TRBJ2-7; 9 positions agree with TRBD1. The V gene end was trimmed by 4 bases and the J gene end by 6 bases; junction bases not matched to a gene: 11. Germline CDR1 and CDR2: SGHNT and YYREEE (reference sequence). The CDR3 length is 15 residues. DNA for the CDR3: TGTGCCAGCAGCCCCGGGACAGGGAGAACGAGCGAGCAGTACTTC. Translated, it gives CASSPGTGRTSEQYF.